Shown below are 4 T cell receptor beta chains from a single sample sequenced in a study of molecular identifiers for immune sequencing clone quantification. MiXCR was run by TCRdb on the PCR reads, yielding one entry per CDR3 protein. Here the sample spans under 800,000 distinct CDR3 sequences, less than 30% being singletons. Sequenced material: naive CD8+ T cells from blood, with Jurkat cell RNA spiked in. Subset of the sample: FACS-sorted CD8+CD4-CCR7+CD45RA+ naive T cells. These receptors were taken from a human donor in good health. Some libraries in this study had Jurkat cell RNA spiked in.

The chain has TRBV9 and TRBJ1-3; D remains unclear. Germline V gene lookup returns CDR1 SGDLS and CDR2 YYNGEE. The CDR3 consists of 16 residues. The V gene lost 3 bases and the J gene lost 1 base, with 14 bases spanning the gap. CDR3 sequence reads: CASSASGRGSGNTIYF. The CDR3 DNA sequence: TGTGCCAGCAGCGCCAGCGGGCGGGGATCTGGAAACACCATATATTTT.

About this clonotype: This could be a read error, since a much larger clone is one nucleotide away. The chain uses TRBV27 and TRBJ1-1; no firm D call. This CDR3 comprises 15 residues. Germline V gene sequence: CDR1 MNHEY, CDR2 SMNVEV (reference sequence). CDR3 amino acids: CARSLFATLNTEAFF. The CDR3 nucleotides are TGTGCCCGCAGTTTATTTGCCACTTTGAACACTGAAGCTTTCTTT.

This clonotype has a handful of counts. V usage is TRBV10-3 and J usage is TRBJ2-2; D assignment may be TRBD1 or TRBD2 (5 bases each). In germline, CDR1 is ENHRY, CDR2 SYGVKD. Trimming took 3 bases from V and 4 from J, leaving 9 bases between them. The CDR3 runs to 14 residues. The CDR3 DNA sequence: TGTGCCATCAGTGATCGGGACGGCACCGGGGAGCTGTTTTTT. It translates to CAISDRDGTGELFF.

This chain joins TRBV19 and TRBJ1-6; D is uncertain. The CDR3 is 16 amino acids. Per germline, CDR1 LNHDA and CDR2 SQIVND (reference sequence). V lost 2 bases to trimming and J lost 7 bases, with 15 bases between them. CDR3 residues: CASSIFSASWNSPLHF. Here the CDR3 DNA reads TGTGCCAGTAGTATATTTTCCGCCTCTTGGAATTCACCCCTCCACTTT.